The clone carrying this T cell receptor beta chain was seen a handful of times. The CDR3 runs to 15 residues. V shed 7 bases and J 5 bases; nucleotides not matched to a gene: 6. CDR1 and CDR2 from the germline V gene are MNHNS and SASEGT. This entry belongs to a study of metastatic and nonmetastatic thyroid tumors. TCRdb redid the clone calls on the PCR reads using MiXCR. There are around 12,000 clones in the sample; around 31% occur only once, and roughly 12% lies in the top ten. Each patient went into thyroid surgery without having received any treatment. The source is a female donor with papillary thyroid cancer or a benign thyroid nodule (not recorded which). Some clones in this sample may be carry-over from other donors' samples. This chain connects TRBV6-1 to TRBJ2-1; 12 nucleotides line up with TRBD2. The specimen was tumor tissue. The CDR3 DNA reads TGTGCCAGCACCAAGACTAGCGGGAGCCACAATGAGCAGTTCTTC. Its translation: CASTKTSGSHNEQFF.